What follows is one TCR beta chain and its context. Antigen unknown. The sample originates from a study of cytomegalovirus exposure and HLA in healthy donors. About the study: Out of about 170 million T cells, an earlier analysis found over 90 million unique TCR beta sequences in total. General observations from the study: In a later analysis, a missense DCLRE1C variant was linked to TCR beta V- and J-gene trimming.

Germline lookup yields CDR1 SNHLY and CDR2 FYNNEI. V was pared by 7 bases and J by 5 bases, with 9 bases of the junction left unmatched. The CDR3 is 17 amino acids. In the PCR, 60 Vbeta and 13 Jbeta primers were used. Some clones are missing from TCRdb's copy, which holds only in-frame ones; the method was immunoSEQ multiplex PCR. The sample shows around 110,000 clones, less than 85% of them seen only once. Among the donors, all were healthy bone marrow donors. The source material was PBMCs. This rearrangement joins TRBV2 to TRBJ2-3; 16 bases fit TRBD2. This TCR was recovered from a man in his 60s in good health and CMV-seronegative. CDR3 DNA sequence: TGTGCCAGCACCAAAGGGACTAGCGGGGGGGCCGTAGATACGCAGTATTTT. This sequence encodes CASTKGTSGGAVDTQYF. The entire variable domain, with the rest obtained from reference TRBV2 and TRBJ2-3, is as follows: EPEVTQTPSHQVTQMGQEVILRCVPISNHLYFYWYRQILGQKVEFLVSFYNNEISEKSEIFDDQFSVERPDGSNFTLKIRSTKLEDSAMYFCASTKGTSGGAVDTQYFGPGTRLTVL.